These 29 T cell receptor beta chains were sequenced from one sample in a study of T cells in localized non-small cell lung cancer. TCRdb's table, derived via immunoSEQ multiplex PCR, lists solely in-frame clones and lacks some. The sample has approximately 70,000 clones; roughly nine tenths are singletons. The specimen was peripheral blood, collected before any cancer treatment. The source of these receptors is an older male donor with stage III squamous cell lung carcinoma.

The genes are TRBV9 and TRBJ1-3; TRBD1 agrees at 8 bases. The CDR3 extends over 15 amino acids. The germline V gene has CDR1 SGDLS and CDR2 YYNGEE. The V and J ends lost 0 bases and 4 bases, in that order; junction bases with no gene match: 3. The CDR3 region has the DNA TGTGCCAGCAGCGTAGCGCAGGGGGCCGGAAACACCATATATTTT. Amino acids: CASSVAQGAGNTIYF.

The rearrangement joins TRBV7-9 to TRBJ2-7; 7 bases match TRBD1. This CDR3 region has 15 residues. The trim removed 3 bases at V and 2 bases at J, leaving 7 bases unmatched. Germline assignment: CDR1 SEHNR and CDR2 FQNEAQ (reference sequence). The CDR3 sequence is CASSFGQANPYEQYF. The CDR3 bases are TGTGCCAGCAGCTTCGGACAGGCTAACCCCTACGAGCAGTACTTC.

This sequence joins TRBV11-2 and TRBJ2-1; 8 nucleotides agree with TRBD1. The germline V gene has CDR1 SGHAT and CDR2 FQNNGV. The CDR3 runs to 13 residues. J lost 7 bases, V lost 5 bases, and 4 bases had no gene match. The CDR3 DNA follows: TGTGCCAGCAGCCTAACAGGGGGAAATGAGCAGTTCTTC. As protein: CASSLTGGNEQFF.

J is TRBJ2-7 and V is TRBV5-1; weak D call: TRBD2 (7 bases). V lost 4 bases, J lost 8 bases, and 13 bases lay in between. Germline loops: CDR1 SGHRS, CDR2 YFSETQ. The CDR3 has 12 residues. CDR3 in amino acids: CASSDGGRKQYV. CDR3 bases: TGCGCCAGCAGCGACGGGGGGCGTAAGCAGTACGTC.

The rearrangement links TRBV11-3 to TRBJ2-5; the D gene is possibly TRBD1 (5 bases). The CDR3 runs to 14 residues. The germline V gene encodes CDR1 SGHNT and CDR2 YENEEA. Deletions cut 0 bases from V and 2 bases from J, with 7 bases between. The CDR3 loop is CASSLEKGQETQYF. The DNA for the CDR3 is TGTGCCAGCAGCTTAGAGAAGGGGCAAGAGACCCAGTACTTC.

The genes are TRBV5-1 and TRBJ2-2, with TRBD2 matching over 8 bases. Trimming took 1 base from V and 6 from J; bases not matched to a gene: 11. CDR1 and CDR2 from the germline V gene are SGHRS and YFSETQ. This CDR3 region has 17 residues. The CDR3 reads CASSLSPTGTRPGELFF. DNA for the CDR3: TGCGCCAGCAGCTTGTCTCCCACCGGGACTAGACCCGGGGAGCTGTTTTTT.

In this sample, this clone turned up once. For the CDR3, the DNA is TGCAGCGTTAAGGACACCGGGGCAAATGAGCAGTTCTTC. Protein sequence: CSVKDTGANEQFF. The V gene is TRBV29-1, the J gene TRBJ2-1; D assignment may be TRBD1 or TRBD2 (5 bases each). V lost 5 bases and J lost 7, with 15 bases in between. The CDR3 has 13 amino acids. Germline V lookup: CDR1 SQVTM, CDR2 ANQGSEA.

The chain carries TRBV6-5 and TRBJ1-4; TRBD1 matches 7 bases. V shed 5 bases, J shed 4 bases, and the junction held 7 bases outside the gene matches. This CDR3 region has 15 residues. CDR1 is MNHEY, CDR2 SVGAGI, per germline. CDR3 residues: CASSRDRRYNEKLFF. The CDR3 DNA reads as TGTGCCAGCAGTAGGGACAGACGTTATAATGAAAAACTGTTTTTT.

The V gene is TRBV6-1, the J gene TRBJ1-2; TRBD1 aligns across 8 bases. Germline CDR1 MNHNS, CDR2 SASEGT. The CDR3 covers 15 residues. V dropped 5 bases and J dropped 2; count of bases not matched to a gene: 7. Here the CDR3 reads CASSPGGQGNYGYTF. The DNA for the CDR3 is TGTGCCAGCAGTCCCGGTGGACAGGGCAACTATGGCTACACCTTC.

V usage is TRBV7-8 and J usage is TRBJ1-3; D not resolved. The CDR3 loop spans 15 amino acids. From germline, CDR1 is SGHVS and CDR2 FQNEAQ. Trimming shortened V by 5 bases and J by 0 bases, and 11 bases separated the two germline ends. The CDR3 nucleotides read TGTGCCAGCAGCCTCGTACCTAGCTCTGGAAACACCATATATTTT. Residues: CASSLVPSSGNTIYF.

The V and J genes are TRBV2 and TRBJ1-2; D is undetermined. The germline V gene encodes CDR1 SNHLY and CDR2 FYNNEI. The germline V and J ends were trimmed by 3 bases and 7 bases, with 15 bases remaining between them. This CDR3 spans 14 amino acids. The CDR3 coding sequence is TGTGCCAGCAGTGAGGCAAGAATTTCAGGTGGCTACACCTTC. Protein sequence: CASSEARISGGYTF.

This clone was seen a single time. The rearrangement links TRBV11-3 to TRBJ2-3; TRBD1 matches 7 bases. J was trimmed by 4 bases and V by 4 bases; bases with no gene match: 5. The germline V gene has CDR1 SGHNT and CDR2 YENEEA. The length of the CDR3 is 14 residues. CDR3 sequence reads: CASSSGTVPDTQYF. CDR3 coding DNA: TGTGCCAGCAGCTCGGGGACAGTTCCAGATACGCAGTATTTT.

This clone was counted between two and nine times. V and J are TRBV18 and TRBJ1-2, with D perhaps TRBD1 (5 bases). Germline V gives CDR1 KGHSH, CDR2 LQKENI. Trimming shortened V by 3 bases and J by 6 bases, and 8 bases separated the two germline ends. The CDR3 has 12 residues. Here the CDR3 reads CASSPEGDGYTF. The CDR3 bases are TGTGCCAGCTCACCCGAAGGGGATGGCTACACCTTC. The full variable domain, rest sourced from reference TRBV18 and TRBJ1-2, is NAGVMQNPRHLVRRRGQEARLRCSPMKGHSHVYWYRQLPEEGLKFMVYLQKENIIDESGMPKERFSAEFPKEGPSILRIQQVVRGDSAAYFCASSPEGDGYTFGSGTRLTVV.

The chain is built from TRBV19 and TRBJ2-3, with a possible D match to TRBD1 (5 bases). From germline, CDR1 is LNHDA and CDR2 SQIVND (reference sequence). The CDR3 length is 12 residues. Deletions cut 6 bases from V and 3 bases from J, with 7 bases between. The chain's CDR3 is CASRQGTDTQYF. The CDR3 nucleotides are TGTGCCAGTAGGCAGGGAACAGATACGCAGTATTTT.

The chain carries TRBV6-5 and TRBJ2-1, with D perhaps TRBD2 (6 bases). V was cut by 10 bases and J by 0 bases, with 10 bases left in between. This CDR3 spans 13 amino acids. The V gene's germline CDR1 is MNHEY and CDR2 SVGAGI. In DNA, the CDR3 is TGTGCCACCTATAGCGGCTCCTACAATGAGCAGTTCTTC. This encodes CATYSGSYNEQFF.

This chain uses TRBV7-2 with TRBJ2-7; D possibly corresponds to TRBD1 (6 bases). The V gene lost 1 base and the J gene lost 6 bases, with 10 bases spanning the gap. Germline lookup yields CDR1 SGHTA and CDR2 FQGNSA. The CDR3 sequence is 13 residues long. CDR3 protein: CASSLDRAGEQYV. CDR3 nucleotide sequence: TGTGCCAGCAGCTTAGACAGGGCGGGCGAGCAGTACGTC.

V gene TRBV6-6 combines with J gene TRBJ2-7; D uncertain. The germline CDR1 and CDR2 sequences are MNHNY and SVGAGI (reference sequence). The CDR3 runs 12 residues. Trimming shortened V by 4 bases and J by 1 base, and 5 bases separated the two germline ends. Written as DNA, the CDR3 is TGTGCCAGCAGTTTGGAATCCTACGAGCAGTACTTC. Its protein product is CASSLESYEQYF.

V and J are TRBV4-1 and TRBJ1-2; 8 bases are shared with TRBD1. The trim removed 3 bases at V and 4 bases at J, leaving 4 bases unmatched. The germline V gene encodes CDR1 MGHRA and CDR2 YSYEKL. CDR3 size: 14 residues. CDR3 nucleotides: TGCGCCAGCAGCCAGCGGACAGGGACCTATGGCTACACCTTC. Residues: CASSQRTGTYGYTF.

The chain links TRBV28 to TRBJ1-4; D is perhaps TRBD1 (6 bases). With 6 bases removed from V and 0 bases from J, the gap between germline ends came to 17 bases. The CDR3 is made up of 17 amino acids. Germline CDR1 reads MDHEN; CDR2 reads SYDVKM. The CDR3 DNA follows: TGTGCCAGCAGCCTTGGCGGGGGCCGTGCAACTAATGAAAAACTGTTTTTT. This codes for CASSLGGGRATNEKLFF. Based on the CDR3 plus reference TRBV28 and TRBJ1-4, the full variable domain is DVKVTQSSRYLVKRTGEKVFLECVQDMDHENMFWYRQDPGLGLRLIYFSYDVKMKEKGDIPEGYSVSREKKERFSLILESASTNQTSMYLCASSLGGGRATNEKLFFGSGTQLSVL.

This chain uses TRBV21-1 with TRBJ1-5; no check of the table's D call, TRBD1, against the DNA was made. TRBV21-1 is shown as a pseudogene. This CDR3 has 19 amino acids. The CDR3 nucleotides read TGTGCCAGCAGCAATAAAAGGACAGCTATCGGGTCCTTAAATCAGCCCCAGCATTTT. Translated, it gives CASSNKRTAIGSLNQPQHF.

This chain joins TRBV7-6 and TRBJ1-4; perhaps TRBD1 as D (5 bases). Trimming left V 2 bases short and J 7 bases short, with 20 bases between. This CDR3 contains 17 residues. The V gene's germline CDR1 is SGHVS and CDR2 FNYEAQ. CDR3 sequence (DNA): TGTGCCAGCAGCTTAAGTACGCTTACGGGGCGCGGTGAAAAACTGTTTTTT. Translating it yields CASSLSTLTGRGEKLFF.

This chain uses TRBV5-8 with TRBJ1-5, with D perhaps matching TRBD1 (5 bases). Trimming pared 2 bases from V and 3 bases from J, leaving 15 bases between. CDR3 length equals 16 residues. Germline V lookup: CDR1 SGHTS, CDR2 YDEGEE. The CDR3 DNA reads TGTGCCAGCAGCTTCATGGACGGGGGATTCAATCAGCCCCAGCATTTT. Translation gives CASSFMDGGFNQPQHF.

The chain combines TRBV25-1 with TRBJ2-2, with 9 bases aligning to TRBD1. There are 17 residues in the CDR3. The J segment lost 0 bases and the V segment lost 3 bases, leaving 5 bases of the junction unmatched. Per germline, CDR1 MGHDK and CDR2 SYGVNS. The CDR3 protein is CASSDWTGDANTGELFF. DNA for the CDR3: TGTGCCAGCAGTGATTGGACAGGGGACGCGAACACCGGGGAGCTGTTTTTT.

The V call is TRBV21-1, the J call TRBJ1-6; the DNA was not compared with TRBD1, the D call given in the table. TRBV21-1 is termed a pseudogene. The CDR3 loop spans 15 amino acids. For the CDR3, the DNA is TGTGCCAGCAGCCCACAGAGCTCCTATAATTCACCCCTCCACTTT. It translates to CASSPQSSYNSPLHF.

V usage is TRBV30 and J usage is TRBJ1-2; D is ambiguous. The CDR3 totals 15 residues. V dropped 0 bases and J dropped 9 bases, with 20 bases sitting between them. Germline V lookup: CDR1 GTSNPN, CDR2 SVGIG (reference sequence). CDR3 DNA: TGTGCCTGGAGTGTTCTCCTGAAAACCTTCGAGAGCTACACCTTC. Its translation: CAWSVLLKTFESYTF.

The rearrangement links TRBV27 to TRBJ1-6, with D unclear. The CDR3 length is 17 residues. V dropped 6 bases and J dropped 4 bases, with 19 bases sitting between them. Germline-derived CDR1 and CDR2 are MNHEY and SMNVEV (reference sequence). CDR3 loop: CASSPVAATNYNSPLHF. The CDR3 nucleotides are TGTGCCAGCAGCCCCGTCGCAGCTACAAATTATAATTCACCCCTCCACTTT.

The rearrangement uses TRBV19 and TRBJ1-2; a weak D match, TRBD1 (5 bases). The CDR3 spans 15 residues. V was shortened by 7 bases and J by 4 bases, with 19 bases between the two germline ends. From germline, CDR1 is LNHDA and CDR2 SQIVND (reference sequence). Here the CDR3 reads CASTSGTPGSYGYTF. CDR3 in DNA: TGTGCCAGTACCTCTGGGACCCCGGGAAGCTATGGCTACACCTTC.

CDR3 region: CAWARQGANEQFF. The CDR3 DNA follows: TGTGCCTGGGCCCGACAGGGGGCCAATGAGCAGTTCTTC. The rearrangement joins TRBV30 to TRBJ2-1; 10 bases align to TRBD1. In germline, CDR1 is GTSNPN, CDR2 SVGIG (reference sequence). The CDR3 spans 13 residues. V lost 5 bases, J lost 6 bases, and 4 bases stayed unmatched. The variable domain in full, completed from reference TRBV30 and TRBJ2-1, reads SQTIHQWPATLVQPVGSPLSLECTVEGTSNPNLYWYRQAAGRGLQLLFYSVGIGQISSEVPQNLSASRPQDRQFILSSKKLLLSDSGFYLCAWARQGANEQFFGPGTRLTVL.

This sequence joins TRBV19 and TRBJ1-3, with 10 bases matching TRBD1. This CDR3 is built from 14 residues. V dropped 9 bases and J dropped 5; count of bases not matched to a gene: 7. In germline, CDR1 is LNHDA, CDR2 SQIVND (reference sequence). The CDR3 loop is CASDGTGERNTIYF. CDR3 in DNA: TGTGCCAGCGACGGGACAGGGGAACGAAACACCATATATTTT. Based on the CDR3 plus reference TRBV19 and TRBJ1-3, the full variable domain is DGGITQSPKYLFRKEGQNVTLSCEQNLNHDAMYWYRQDPGQGLRLIYYSQIVNDFQKGDIAEGYSVSREKKESFPLTVTSAQKNPTAFYLCASDGTGERNTIYFGEGSWLTVV.